This T cell receptor beta chain was identified during a study of CD8 T cells in ankylosing spondylitis. Overall study findings and caveats: For ankylosing spondylitis blood, a TCR beta motif of 7 or 8 highly homologous variants appeared characteristic. The authors reported significant enrichment of disease-linked clones in matched ankylosing spondylitis synovial fluid.

With V trimmed by 5 bases and J by 7 bases, 12 bases remained unmatched. Germline V gene lookup returns CDR1 SEHNR and CDR2 FQNEAQ (reference sequence). The CDR3 extends over 16 amino acids. Note on this clonotype: Its matching antigen is unknown.

Molecular-barcoded quantitative 5'-RACE produced these TCR beta libraries. TCRdb re-derived calls from the 5' RACE reads in MiXCR, one entry per CDR3 protein. The table has around 150,000 distinct CDR3 sequences, about an eighth seen once. Sequencing input: blood, either unsorted or a sorted T cell fraction (not recorded which). J is TRBJ2-7 and V is TRBV7-9, with TRBD2 matching over 12 bases. The TCR comes from a female donor with ankylosing spondylitis or in good health (not recorded which). CDR3 coding DNA: TGTGCCAGCAGCCCAACGCTAGCGGGAGGGAAACAAGAGCAGTACTTC. It specifies CASSPTLAGGKQEQYF.